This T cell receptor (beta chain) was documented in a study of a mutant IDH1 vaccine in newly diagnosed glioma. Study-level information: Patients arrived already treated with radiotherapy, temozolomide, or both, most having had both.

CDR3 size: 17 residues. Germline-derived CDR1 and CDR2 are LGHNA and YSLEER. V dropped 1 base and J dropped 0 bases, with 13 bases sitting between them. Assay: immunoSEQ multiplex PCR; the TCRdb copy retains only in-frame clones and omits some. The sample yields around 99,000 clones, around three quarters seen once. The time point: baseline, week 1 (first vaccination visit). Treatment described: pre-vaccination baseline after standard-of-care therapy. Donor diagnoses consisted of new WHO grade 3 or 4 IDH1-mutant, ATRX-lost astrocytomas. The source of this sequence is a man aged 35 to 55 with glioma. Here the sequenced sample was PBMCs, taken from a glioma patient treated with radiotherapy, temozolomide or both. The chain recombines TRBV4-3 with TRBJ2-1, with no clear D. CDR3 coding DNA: TGCGCCAGCAGCCAAGGTCTCAAGGTGAGCTCCTACAATGAGCAGTTCTTC. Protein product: CASSQGLKVSSYNEQFF.